A single sample is the source of the 5 T cell receptor beta chains below, sequenced in a study of blood T cell repertoires in COVID-19 (dated by TCRdb to about 2020). Libraries were built with the immunoSEQ multiplex PCR assay. TCRdb re-hosts the immuneACCESS table, in-frame sequences only. Its copies lack some clones; in the studies checked, an unresolved V gene accounts for under half of them, and the cause for the rest is not known. Here the sample has fewer than 150,000 clones; about four fifths occur a single time. 18% of the sample belongs to the ten largest clones. The specimen was PBMCs or T cells enriched from blood (not recorded which). These receptor sequences come from a man aged 30-40 years who had recovered from COVID-19.

The V gene is TRBV19, the J gene TRBJ2-1; 9 bases match TRBD1. V was clipped by 3 bases and J by 6 bases; unmatched bases: 6. CDR1 is LNHDA, CDR2 SQIVND, per germline (reference sequence). The CDR3 totals 15 residues. The DNA of the CDR3 is TGTGCCAGTAGTATGCCGGGACAGGGTTCCAATGAGCAGTTCTTC. Translated, it gives CASSMPGQGSNEQFF.

This chain connects TRBV6-5 to TRBJ1-2, with a weak D call TRBD1 (5 bases). This CDR3 has 15 residues. V shed 0 bases and J shed 1 base, with 9 bases lying between them. In germline, CDR1 is MNHEY, CDR2 SVGAGI. CDR3 region: CASSYSQGNNYGYTF. CDR3 in DNA: TGTGCCAGCAGTTACTCTCAGGGTAATAACTATGGCTACACCTTC.

The chain carries TRBV4-1 and TRBJ1-1; D ambiguous. CDR3 length equals 14 residues. V dropped 1 base and J dropped 3 bases, with 9 bases sitting between them. CDR1 is MGHRA and CDR2 is YSYEKL in the germline V gene. The CDR3 here is CASSQAISDTEAFF. As DNA, the CDR3 is TGCGCCAGCAGCCAAGCTATATCGGACACTGAAGCTTTCTTT.

This chain joins TRBV9 and TRBJ2-5, with 9 bases aligning to TRBD2. This CDR3 is 14 amino acids long. V trimming: 3 bases; J trimming: 4 bases; junction bases outside the gene matches: 4. Germline CDR1 SGDLS, CDR2 YYNGEE. In nucleotides, the CDR3 is TGTGCCAGCAGCGGATTAGCGGGAGTAGAGACCCAGTACTTC. Protein: CASSGLAGVETQYF.

The chain combines TRBV5-4 with TRBJ2-1, with 13 positions matching TRBD2. CDR3 length: 16 amino acids. The germline CDR1 and CDR2 sequences are SGHNT and YYREEE (reference sequence). The V gene end was trimmed by 2 bases and the J gene end by 6 bases; junction bases not matched to a gene: 5. Written as DNA, the CDR3 is TGTGCCAGCAGCTTAACAACTAGCGGGAGGGCCAATGAGCAGTTCTTC. Translation gives CASSLTTSGRANEQFF.